This T cell receptor (beta chain) stems from a study of cytomegalovirus exposure and HLA in healthy donors. Use of 60 Vbeta and 13 Jbeta primers characterized the PCR. The repertoire was sequenced with immunoSEQ multiplex PCR; TCRdb's copy has only in-frame clones and lacks some. The profile covers approximately 240,000 clones, with approximately 84% appearing a single time and about 0.58% taken by the ten largest. General study findings and limits: Analysis performed later found 16,951 TCR beta sequences associated with HLA alleles at 0.05 false discovery rate. There was a cluster of highly shared sequence variants that was likely a sequencing artifact. Later analysis showed TCR association rates varying by HLA locus, highest for DRB1 and lowest for HLA-C. Investigators reported 164 TCR beta chains as tied to cytomegalovirus.

This clone was seen a single time. Its antigen is not known. CDR1 SGHTA and CDR2 FQGNSA come from the germline V gene. The V end lost 4 bases, the J end lost 6 bases, and 18 bases lay between the germline ends. The CDR3 is 15 amino acids. What was sequenced was PBMCs. V usage is TRBV7-2 and J usage is TRBJ1-1; D uncertain. The sequence was obtained from a woman between 35 and 50 years old in good health and CMV-seronegative. The CDR3 spells CASSYDPLGHAEAFF. CDR3 bases: TGTGCCAGCAGCTACGACCCGCTTGGGCATGCTGAAGCTTTCTTT.